This section outlines one T cell receptor (beta chain) sequence together with its context. This record belongs to a study of blood T cell repertoires in COVID-19. On the study more broadly: COVID-19 samples from acute and convalescent phases originated in the United States, Italy and Spain. Sample material is recorded as cDNA or gDNA derived from T cells, B-cell-depleted T cells, or PBMCs.

V was trimmed by 2 bases and J by 6 bases, leaving 8 bases between them. CDR3 length: 12 residues. Germline assignment: CDR1 MNHNY and CDR2 SVGAGI (reference sequence). Original processing methods: Estimates of nucleated cell counts were drawn from the amplification of reference gene primers. The data were produced by immunoSEQ multiplex PCR, yet TCRdb's version contains in-frame clones alone and is incomplete. The V and J calls and clone size are taken from that table; D and trimming were inferred from the DNA. Among 200,000 to 250,000 clones listed, roughly 85% were seen once. The sequence derives from an elderly woman with acute or convalescent COVID-19. The V call is TRBV6-6, the J call TRBJ2-7; D is perhaps TRBD2 (5 bases). Sequences were obtained from peripheral blood. CDR3 sequence reads: CASSYTGIEQYF. The CDR3 DNA reads TGTGCCAGCAGTTACACGGGGATCGAGCAGTACTTC.